This T cell receptor beta chain was captured in a study of beta chain features in type 1 diabetes. Study at large: Cell yields, gender and age were similar in healthy donors and patients.

Regarding this clone: The antigen is undetermined.

Overall study results and limits: When Type 1 diabetes patients were examined, their TCRB CDR3s proved moderately but significantly shorter in all four CD4+ subsets.

Isolated RNA was reverse transcribed in full, so expressed TCRB transcripts were sequenced. For naive, central memory and regulatory T cell samples, reads averaged roughly 3.5 million. Sequencing used immunoSEQ multiplex PCR; TCRdb keeps in-frame clones, though not all of them. This sample has roughly 160,000 clones, with approximately 8.1% found just once. CDR3 length: 15 residues. Per germline, CDR1 SGHAT and CDR2 FQNNGV. With 4 bases clipped from V and 15 bases from J, the junction kept 13 bases outside the gene matches. This sequence originates from a man younger than 30 with type 1 diabetes. Source material: central memory CD4+ T cells from blood. V and J are TRBV11-2 and TRBJ2-1; 12 bases agree with TRBD2. The CDR3, as DNA: TGTGCCAGCAGCTCCCTAGCGGGGGGGGCGGTTGTGCGGTTCTTC. Amino acid sequence: CASSSLAGGAVVRFF.